This TCR beta chain stems from a study of radiation and T cells in renal cell carcinoma. As for this clone: Antigen specificity is unknown.

The germline V gene has CDR1 SNHLY and CDR2 FYNNEI. The V and J ends lost 4 bases and 2 bases respectively, with 7 bases between them. The CDR3 covers 13 residues. Points from the study as a whole: Without pretreatment biopsies, baseline tumor clonotype presence was undetermined. Top tumor clonotypes rose in blood 2 weeks post-radiation, then contracted.

The assay was immunoSEQ multiplex PCR, and TCRdb's table has in-frame clones only and misses some. The data contain around 130,000 clones, about 81% of them singletons. Documented time point: blood 2 weeks post-SBRT. Treatment: 15 Gy SBRT to primary tumor, nephrectomy 4 weeks later. Serial blood draws occurred at baseline and 2 and 4 weeks post-SBRT. This renal cell carcinoma was of the clear cell type. The chain couples TRBV2 to TRBJ2-3; no firm D call. The TCR was taken from a woman aged 55 to 70 with renal cell carcinoma. The starting material was blood, obtained from a patient whose treatment included radiotherapy and nephrectomy. DNA for the CDR3: TGTGCCAGCAGTGGAGGCATCACAGATACGCAGTATTTT. It translates to CASSGGITDTQYF.